This entry describes one T cell receptor beta chain. Some clones are missing from TCRdb's copy, which holds only in-frame ones; the method was immunoSEQ multiplex PCR. In the table there are more than 200,000 clones, just under 90% of which are singletons. This sample was taken from a study of blood T cell repertoires in COVID-19. Germline assignment: CDR1 MNHNS and CDR2 SASEGT. CDR3 size: 14 residues. V was shortened by 1 base and J by 3 bases, with 10 bases between the two germline ends. The receptor was derived from a woman in her twenties or thirties with acute COVID-19. Sequencing was performed on PBMCs or T cells enriched from blood (not recorded which). This sequence joins TRBV6-1 and TRBJ2-7, with a weak D call TRBD1 (6 bases). DNA of the CDR3: TGTGCCAGCAGTGAAGACAGGGCCTTCTACGAGCAGTACTTC. Translating it yields CASSEDRAFYEQYF.